Shown below are 26 T cell receptor beta chains from a single sample sequenced in a study of siplizumab effects on memory and regulatory T cells. Coculturing at 37°C lasted about 6 days for the mixed lymphocyte reaction cells. TCRdb's table, derived via immunoSEQ multiplex PCR, lists solely in-frame clones and lacks some. The table shows over 12,000 clones, with around 49% occurring only once. These receptors' antigens are unknown. Sequencing was performed on CFSE-low (dividing) CD4+ T cells sorted from an allogeneic mixed lymphocyte reaction. These TCRs come from a human donor in good health; the cells came from an allogeneic mixed lymphocyte reaction.

The chain recombines TRBV4-3 with TRBJ2-1, with 14 positions matching TRBD2. Germline lookup yields CDR1 LGHNA and CDR2 YSLEER. V lost 6 bases to trimming and J lost 9 bases; unmatched junction nucleotides: 13. The CDR3 has 17 residues. The CDR3 bases are TGCGCCAGCAGTGGGCAACTGACTAGCGGGAGGGCTGGTGAGCAGTTCTTC. This encodes CASSGQLTSGRAGEQFF.

The chain has TRBV7-9 and TRBJ1-5; D is possibly TRBD1 (6 bases). There are 15 residues in the CDR3. With 2 bases removed from V and 2 bases from J, the gap between germline ends came to 10 bases. Germline lookup yields CDR1 SEHNR and CDR2 FQNEAQ (reference sequence). DNA of the CDR3: TGTGCCAGCAGCTTAAACAGGGAGGGCAATCAGCCCCAGCATTTT. Its protein product is CASSLNREGNQPQHF.

This clone has more than one count but fewer than ten. This chain joins TRBV6-6 and TRBJ1-2, with TRBD1 matching over 9 bases. This CDR3 has 14 amino acids. CDR1 MNHNY and CDR2 SVGAGI come from the germline V gene (reference sequence). J was trimmed by 3 bases and V by 5 bases; bases with no gene match: 4. The chain's CDR3 is CASSPRQGDYGYTF. The CDR3 nucleotides are TGTGCCAGCAGTCCGAGACAGGGGGACTATGGCTACACCTTC.

The rearrangement links TRBV10-3 to TRBJ1-2; unclear D gene. V gave up 4 bases and J gave up 6 bases, with 9 bases separating them. CDR3 length equals 12 residues. From germline, CDR1 is ENHRY and CDR2 SYGVKD. CDR3 protein: CAISGGMDGYTF. The CDR3 DNA reads as TGTGCCATCAGTGGTGGTATGGATGGCTACACCTTC.

CDR3 bases: TGTGCCAGCAGCTTGGGAGGGGGGGCCGATACAGATACGCAGTATTTT. Its translation is CASSLGGGADTDTQYF. The V call is TRBV5-4, the J call TRBJ2-3; D is perhaps TRBD2 (7 bases). Germline assignment: CDR1 SGHNT and CDR2 YYREEE (reference sequence). V lost 0 bases and J 3 bases, leaving 14 bases between the germline ends. CDR3 size: 16 residues.

This clone is medium-sized (0.01 to 0.1%) by share. The rearrangement links TRBV2 to TRBJ2-3, with 9 bases fitting TRBD2. The CDR3 totals 20 residues. V gave up 8 bases and J gave up 0 bases; unmatched junction bases: 21. CDR1 is SNHLY, CDR2 FYNNEI, per germline. The CDR3 bases are TGTGCCAGCCGACCCCCAATCGGCGGGGGGGCAAAGGTTAGCACAGATACGCAGTATTTT. This encodes CASRPPIGGGAKVSTDTQYF.

The J gene is TRBJ2-2, the V gene TRBV5-4; 7 bases line up with TRBD2. This CDR3 comprises 15 residues. The ends lost 4 bases at V and 4 bases at J; junction bases unmatched: 7. Germline assignment: CDR1 SGHNT and CDR2 YYREEE (reference sequence). CDR3 amino acids: CASSPVGGSTGELFF. The CDR3 DNA is TGTGCCAGCAGCCCCGTGGGGGGGAGCACCGGGGAGCTGTTTTTT.

This chain connects TRBV6-5 to TRBJ1-2; possibly TRBD1 for D (5 bases). V was trimmed by 6 bases and J by 4 bases, leaving 18 bases between them. The CDR3 runs 15 residues. Germline CDR1 is MNHEY and CDR2 is SVGAGI. The CDR3 nucleotides are TGTGCCAGCAGACCCACAGGAGTCCTCCCCTATGGCTACACCTTC. It translates to CASRPTGVLPYGYTF.

The V gene is TRBV6-6, the J gene TRBJ2-3; D may be TRBD2 (6 bases). Per the germline V gene, CDR1 is MNHNY and CDR2 is SVGAGI (reference sequence). The CDR3 contains 14 residues. The germline V and J ends were trimmed by 6 bases and 4 bases, with 14 bases remaining between them. Written as DNA, the CDR3 is TGTGCCAGCAGCGATAGGTGGGAGGCAGATACGCAGTATTTT. Translation: CASSDRWEADTQYF.

V and J are TRBV10-3 and TRBJ1-5; no clear D gene. CDR3 size: 14 residues. CDR1 and CDR2 (germline): ENHRY, SYGVKD. Trimming took 3 bases from V and 0 from J, leaving 6 bases between them. CDR3 loop: CAISDGYSNQPQHF. As DNA, the CDR3 is TGTGCCATCAGTGATGGGTATAGCAATCAGCCCCAGCATTTT.

With respect to this clone: Additional DNA sequences in this sample encode the identical CDR3. The rearrangement uses TRBV5-1 and TRBJ2-3; D is unresolved. The CDR3 has 15 residues. V shed 0 bases and J shed 0 bases, with 8 bases lying between them. Germline values: CDR1 SGHRS, CDR2 YFSETQ. The CDR3 region is CASSLGQTSTDTQYF. The CDR3 nucleotides are TGCGCCAGCAGCTTGGGGCAGACCAGCACAGATACGCAGTATTTT.

This clone was observed a handful of times. The rearrangement uses TRBV7-3 and TRBJ2-3, with TRBD2 matching over 13 bases. Germline CDR1 and CDR2: SGHTA and FQGTGA. The CDR3 totals 16 residues. After removal of 3 bases from V and 0 bases from J, the junction contained 0 bases not matched to a gene. The CDR3 coding sequence is TGTGCCAGCAGCTTGACTAGCGGGGGGAGCACAGATACGCAGTATTTT. Protein sequence: CASSLTSGGSTDTQYF.

V gene TRBV11-3 combines with J gene TRBJ2-7; D not certain. The CDR3 runs 14 residues. Germline V gene data show CDR1 as SGHNT and CDR2 as YENEEA. V lost 5 bases, J lost 6 bases, and 17 bases lay in between. CDR3 sequence: CASSIRTGSLEQYF. DNA for the CDR3: TGTGCCAGCAGCATCCGTACGGGCAGTCTCGAGCAGTACTTC.

This chain links TRBV10-1 with TRBJ2-6; 7 bases align to TRBD2. The V segment lost 6 bases and the J segment 0 bases; nucleotides outside the gene matches: 8. The CDR3 sequence is 17 residues long. The V gene's germline CDR1 is WNHNN and CDR2 SYGVQD (reference sequence). The CDR3 DNA follows: TGCGCCAGCAGAGCGGGACTCGACTACTCTGGGGCCAACGTCCTGACTTTC. This translates into CASRAGLDYSGANVLTF.

This clone was picked up a small number of times. The chain recombines TRBV2 with TRBJ2-5, with D perhaps assigned TRBD1 or TRBD2 (5 bases each). V lost 6 bases to trimming and J lost 3 bases, with 5 bases between them. This CDR3 comprises 11 residues. Per germline, CDR1 SNHLY and CDR2 FYNNEI. CDR3 amino acids: CASRGEETQYF. CDR3 bases: TGTGCCAGCAGGGGGGAAGAGACCCAGTACTTC.

The chain recombines TRBV5-6 with TRBJ2-3, with 7 positions matching TRBD2. The CDR3 is 17 residues long. Germline loops: CDR1 SGHDT, CDR2 YYEEEE. V trimming: 0 bases; J trimming: 5 bases; junction bases outside the gene matches: 12. The CDR3 loop reads CASSLAELRLAGDTQYF. The CDR3 DNA reads as TGTGCCAGCAGCTTGGCCGAACTCCGACTAGCTGGAGATACGCAGTATTTT. The whole variable domain, remainder taken from reference TRBV5-6 and TRBJ2-3, is DAGVTQSPTHLIKTRGQQVTLRCSPKSGHDTVSWYQQALGQGPQFIFQYYEEEERQRGNFPDRFSGHQFPNYSSELNVNALLLGDSALYLCASSLAELRLAGDTQYFGPGTRLTVL.

The V call is TRBV2, the J call TRBJ1-5, with D uncertain. This CDR3 contains 14 residues. CDR1 and CDR2 (germline): SNHLY, FYNNEI. V was clipped by 0 bases and J by 6 bases, with 9 bases between them. The CDR3 nucleotides read TGTGCCAGCAGTGAAGCTTATGCGGGTCAGCCCCAGCATTTT. Translating gives CASSEAYAGQPQHF.

This clone has a handful of counts. This chain joins TRBV7-2 and TRBJ2-3, with TRBD2 matching over 9 bases. The CDR3 runs to 17 residues. Per germline, CDR1 SGHTA and CDR2 FQGNSA. V shed 0 bases, J shed 0 bases, and the junction held 4 bases outside the gene matches. The CDR3 sequence is CASSLASGRGSTDTQYF. The CDR3, as DNA: TGTGCCAGCAGCTTAGCTAGCGGGAGAGGCAGCACAGATACGCAGTATTTT.

The V gene is TRBV10-1, the J gene TRBJ1-6, with a possible D match to TRBD1 (5 bases). The CDR3 covers 15 residues. Between the trimmed V and J ends, which lost 0 bases and 9 bases, there was a span of 12 bases. Germline CDR1 and CDR2: WNHNN and SYGVQD (reference sequence). CDR3 amino acids: CASSESWGPGSPLHF. CDR3 DNA sequence: TGCGCCAGCAGTGAGTCGTGGGGCCCTGGTTCACCCCTCCACTTT.

The genes are TRBV9 and TRBJ1-5, with a tentative D call TRBD1 (6 bases). The V gene lost 0 bases and the J gene lost 3 bases, with 7 bases spanning the gap. Germline loops: CDR1 SGDLS, CDR2 YYNGEE. This CDR3 is 14 amino acids long. CDR3 DNA: TGTGCCAGCAGCGTAGGGACAGTCAATCAGCCCCAGCATTTT. It translates to CASSVGTVNQPQHF.

This clone turned up a few times. This sequence joins TRBV20-1 and TRBJ1-1; TRBD1 is a possible D gene (6 bases). CDR1 and CDR2 from the germline V gene are DFQATT and SNEGSKA (reference sequence). Trimming shortened V by 5 bases and J by 8 bases, and 12 bases separated the two germline ends. The CDR3 totals 11 residues. CDR3 sequence: CSARNTGEAFF. In DNA form, the CDR3 reads TGCAGTGCTCGGAATACAGGGGAAGCTTTCTTT.

V is TRBV6-1 and J is TRBJ2-2, with D tentatively TRBD1 or TRBD2 (5 bases each). Germline CDR1 reads MNHNS; CDR2 reads SASEGT. V gave up 6 bases and J gave up 6 bases, with 14 bases separating them. The CDR3 totals 14 residues. CDR3 DNA: TGTGCCAGCAGCCACCAGAGGGGTTCCGGGGAGCTGTTTTTT. This sequence encodes CASSHQRGSGELFF.

This clone was seen more than once but under ten times. The J gene is TRBJ1-2, the V gene TRBV5-1; TRBD1 might be the D (5 bases). V was clipped by 0 bases and J by 8 bases, with 11 bases between them. This CDR3 spans 13 amino acids. Germline CDR1 reads SGHRS; CDR2 reads YFSETQ. CDR3 in DNA: TGCGCCAGCAGCTTGGGGACAACTAGGGGCTACACCTTC. Translation gives CASSLGTTRGYTF.

The V gene is TRBV5-1, the J gene TRBJ2-3, with TRBD2 identical over 10 bases. The CDR3 covers 16 residues. CDR1 SGHRS and CDR2 YFSETQ come from the germline V gene. The ends lost 0 bases at V and 3 bases at J; junction bases unmatched: 4. CDR3 sequence (DNA): TGCGCCAGCAGCTTGGCCCGGACTAGCGGTACAGATACGCAGTATTTT. Amino acids: CASSLARTSGTDTQYF.

This clone has a handful of counts. The V and J genes are TRBV5-6 and TRBJ2-2; TRBD1 matches at 8 bases. V shed 1 base, J shed 8 bases, and the junction held 4 bases outside the gene matches. Germline assignment: CDR1 SGHDT and CDR2 YYEEEE. The CDR3 contains 14 residues. In DNA form, the CDR3 reads TGTGCCAGCAGCTTGCTCAGGGGGCGAGGGGAGCTGTTTTTT. This translates into CASSLLRGRGELFF.

The gene calls are TRBV18 and TRBJ1-2, with 7 bases that match TRBD1. V shed 6 bases, J shed 2 bases, and the junction held 3 bases outside the gene matches. Germline V lookup: CDR1 KGHSH, CDR2 LQKENI. The CDR3 is 13 residues long. In DNA form, the CDR3 reads TGTGCCAGCTCCGTGGGACAGAACTATGGCTACACCTTC. As protein: CASSVGQNYGYTF.